The clone carrying this TCR beta chain appeared once. Noted treatment: 15 to 20 received Ad26.COV2.S at low or high dose, single or two shots; about 5 received placebo; per-sample allocation not given. Sampling happened 63 days after the first vaccine or placebo injection. The V and J ends lost 5 bases and 2 bases respectively, with 15 bases between them. The germline V gene has CDR1 SSHAT and CDR2 FNYEAQ (reference sequence). The CDR3 consists of 15 residues. Only in-frame clones appear in the TCRdb table, and some are missing; sequencing was by immunoSEQ multiplex PCR. The sample has around 450,000 clones; 89% are singletons. These data originate in a study of Ad26.COV2.S vaccination and SARS-CoV-2 variants.

This TCR was sampled from a person between 18 and 65 years old who received the Ad26.COV2.S COVID-19 vaccine or a placebo. V gene TRBV7-7 combines with J gene TRBJ2-5; TRBD2 is a possible D gene (7 bases). This sample comprised peripheral blood, obtained in a trial of Ad26.COV2.S vaccine versus placebo. The CDR3, as DNA: TGTGCCAGCAGCCCCGTCGGGGGGCCACAAGAGACCCAGTACTTC. Encoded protein: CASSPVGGPQETQYF.